The 32 T cell receptor beta chains below come from one sample, sequenced in a study of response to subunit inactivated influenza vaccine. Via MiXCR, TCRdb re-called the RT-PCR reads, giving one row per CDR3 protein. The data hold 400,000 to 650,000 distinct CDR3 sequences, with roughly 7.9% observed a single time. The starting material was PBMCs from blood, obtained around 2 years after vaccination. Receptors originate from a man aged 50 to 69 who received an inactivated influenza vaccine.

The J gene is TRBJ2-7, the V gene TRBV7-3; TRBD2 agrees at 9 bases. After removal of 2 bases from V and 6 bases from J, the junction contained 8 bases not matched to a gene. Germline CDR1 SGHTA, CDR2 FQGTGA. This CDR3 region has 15 residues. CDR3 region: CASSLSAGGPGEQYF. CDR3 nucleotides: TGTGCCAGCAGCTTATCGGCGGGAGGGCCTGGCGAGCAGTACTTC.

This chain joins TRBV29-1 and TRBJ2-1; TRBD2 matches at 8 bases. Germline V gene data show CDR1 as SQVTM and CDR2 as ANQGSEA. The CDR3 sequence is 16 residues long. The V gene end was trimmed by 3 bases and the J gene end by 1 base; junction bases not matched to a gene: 8. The CDR3 DNA follows: TGCAGCGTTGAGGGACTAGGAGGTCGGTCCTACAATGAGCAGTTCTTC. Amino acids: CSVEGLGGRSYNEQFF.

This clonotype was recorded a few times. The V gene is TRBV20-1, the J gene TRBJ1-2; no definite D call. V lost 3 bases and J lost 2, with 4 bases in between. The V gene's germline CDR1 is DFQATT and CDR2 SNEGSKA (reference sequence). The CDR3 contains 11 residues. CDR3 sequence reads: CSASGNYGYTF. In DNA, the CDR3 is TGCAGTGCTAGTGGCAACTATGGCTACACCTTC.

V gene TRBV13 combines with J gene TRBJ1-1, with TRBD1 matching over 12 bases. The V gene end was trimmed by 4 bases and the J gene end by 5 bases; junction bases not matched to a gene: 8. The germline V gene has CDR1 PRHDT and CDR2 FYEKMQ (reference sequence). The CDR3 is made up of 16 amino acids. The CDR3 DNA is TGTGCCAGCAGCTCCCTGGGACAGGGGGCGCAGACTGAAGCTTTCTTT. This sequence encodes CASSSLGQGAQTEAFF. Full variable domain (remainder filled in from reference TRBV13 and TRBJ1-1): AAGVIQSPRHLIKEKRETATLKCYPIPRHDTVYWYQQGPGQDPQFLISFYEKMQSDKGSIPDRFSAQQFSDYHSELNMSSLELGDSALYFCASSSLGQGAQTEAFFGQGTRLTVV.

This clonotype occurred a few times. The chain joins TRBV7-2 to TRBJ1-4, with a weak D call TRBD1 (6 bases). V was clipped by 5 bases and J by 8 bases, with 9 bases between them. The CDR3 runs to 12 residues. Germline V gene data show CDR1 as SGHTA and CDR2 as FQGNSA. The DNA for the CDR3 is TGTGCCAGCAGCATTGACAGGGAAAAACTGTTTTTT. Protein product: CASSIDREKLFF.

This clonotype has more than one count but fewer than ten. This chain joins TRBV3-1 and TRBJ1-1; D remains unclear. Germline loops: CDR1 LGHDT, CDR2 YNNKEL (reference sequence). The CDR3 has 13 amino acids. Deletions cut 5 bases from V and 1 base from J, with 8 bases between. CDR3 region: CASSVMGNTEAFF. CDR3 coding DNA: TGTGCCAGCAGCGTGATGGGGAACACTGAAGCTTTCTTT.

This clonotype was counted ten times or more. This sequence joins TRBV27 and TRBJ1-1; D not resolved. CDR1 is MNHEY and CDR2 is SMNVEV in the germline V gene (reference sequence). V was cut by 2 bases and J by 9 bases, with 16 bases left in between. The CDR3 consists of 14 residues. The CDR3 DNA reads TGTGCCAGCAGTTTACGGGGATCCGGCGGTAAAGCTTTCTTT. Its translation is CASSLRGSGGKAFF.

This clonotype was picked up many times. The chain employs TRBV7-8 and TRBJ2-1; D possibly uses TRBD1 or TRBD2 (5 bases each). Between the trimmed V and J ends, which lost 5 bases and 7 bases, there was a span of 15 bases. The germline CDR1 and CDR2 sequences are SGHVS and FQNEAQ. The CDR3 is 14 amino acids. The CDR3 loop reads CASSERGRNNEQFF. CDR3 sequence (DNA): TGTGCCAGCAGCGAGAGGGGTAGGAATAATGAGCAGTTCTTC.

This clonotype was seen at least ten times. The chain combines TRBV12-3 or TRBV12-4 with TRBJ2-1, with 14 bases identical to TRBD2. The ends lost 3 bases at V and 9 bases at J; junction bases unmatched: 7. This CDR3 comprises 16 residues. CDR3 sequence: CASSFAGTSGSPEQFF. In DNA, the CDR3 is TGTGCCAGCAGTTTCGCCGGGACTAGCGGGAGCCCTGAGCAGTTCTTC.

This clonotype turned up a few times. J is TRBJ1-2 and V is TRBV30; possible D gene TRBD1, 5 bases. The CDR3 is 12 amino acids. The V end was cut by 3 bases, the J end by 8 bases, with 13 bases between. CDR1 and CDR2 from the germline V gene are GTSNPN and SVGIG (reference sequence). The CDR3 reads CAWSGTHEGYTF. In DNA, the CDR3 is TGTGCCTGGAGCGGGACTCACGAGGGCTACACCTTC.

This clonotype was observed at least ten times. This chain joins TRBV5-1 and TRBJ2-2; D is possibly TRBD2 (6 bases). CDR1 is SGHRS and CDR2 is YFSETQ in the germline V gene. This CDR3 has 16 residues. Trimming shortened V by 1 base and J by 3 bases, and 13 bases separated the two germline ends. This CDR3 reads CASSLLPPGDTGELFF. For the CDR3, the DNA is TGCGCCAGCAGCTTGCTTCCCCCGGGGGACACCGGGGAGCTGTTTTTT.

In this sample, this clonotype turned up many times. J is TRBJ2-3 and V is TRBV20-1, with 9 bases that match TRBD2. The CDR3 covers 15 residues. Per germline, CDR1 DFQATT and CDR2 SNEGSKA (reference sequence). J was trimmed by 1 base and V by 4 bases; bases with no gene match: 6. CDR3: CSAIGSGRGTDTQYF. CDR3 DNA sequence: TGCAGTGCTATAGGTAGCGGGAGAGGCACAGATACGCAGTATTTT.

The V and J genes are TRBV20-1 and TRBJ1-2; TRBD1 agrees at 9 bases. This CDR3 spans 13 amino acids. Per germline, CDR1 DFQATT and CDR2 SNEGSKA (reference sequence). J was trimmed by 6 bases and V by 1 base; bases with no gene match: 3. This CDR3 reads CSARAGQGHGYTF. In DNA form, the CDR3 reads TGCAGTGCTAGAGCGGGACAGGGTCATGGCTACACCTTC.

This clonotype was counted ten times or more. The chain is built from TRBV29-1 and TRBJ2-3; possibly TRBD1 for D (6 bases). This CDR3 is 14 amino acids long. Germline CDR1 is SQVTM and CDR2 is ANQGSEA. Trimming cost V 0 bases and J 5 bases, with 12 bases left between them. This CDR3 is CSVEDRGSQDTQYF. Here the CDR3 DNA reads TGCAGCGTTGAAGACAGGGGTTCACAAGATACGCAGTATTTT.

This clonotype has ten or more counts. This rearrangement joins TRBV30 to TRBJ2-2, with no clear D. The V end was cut by 5 bases, the J end by 1 base, with 5 bases between. There are 12 residues in the CDR3. Germline CDR1 is GTSNPN and CDR2 is SVGIG (reference sequence). CDR3 coding DNA: TGTGCCTGGGGATGGAACACCGGGGAGCTGTTTTTT. It translates to CAWGWNTGELFF.

The sample holds many counts of this clonotype. The chain is built from TRBV6-1 and TRBJ2-3; TRBD1 might be the D (5 bases). The CDR3 is 14 amino acids. The V and J ends lost 7 bases and 1 base respectively, with 12 bases between them. Per germline, CDR1 MNHNS and CDR2 SASEGT. DNA for the CDR3: TGTGCCAGCATCCGAGACAGAGGCACAGATACGCAGTATTTT. This codes for CASIRDRGTDTQYF.

The rearrangement joins TRBV29-1 to TRBJ2-1, with D hard to call. Trimming removed 2 bases from V and 9 bases from J, with 11 bases in between. Germline loops: CDR1 SQVTM, CDR2 ANQGSEA. The CDR3 spans 12 residues. CDR3 coding DNA: TGCAGCGTTGAAAGGGCTAGAGGTGAGCAGTTCTTC. It translates to CSVERARGEQFF.

Only a few counts were recorded for this clonotype. The chain employs TRBV3-1 and TRBJ2-2; 7 positions agree with TRBD2. There are 15 residues in the CDR3. Germline CDR1 LGHDT, CDR2 YNNKEL (reference sequence). J lost 4 bases, V lost 2 bases, and 4 bases had no gene match. CDR3 sequence (DNA): TGTGCCAGCAGCCAAACCACGGGGGGCACCGGGGAGCTGTTTTTT. Protein: CASSQTTGGTGELFF.

In this sample, this clonotype turned up a few times. The chain combines TRBV28 with TRBJ2-7, with TRBD2 matching 14 bases. Germline V gene lookup returns CDR1 MDHEN and CDR2 SYDVKM. Unmatched junction bases numbered 15, after V lost 2 bases and J lost 3 bases. This CDR3 is built from 20 residues. The CDR3 nucleotides read TGTGCCAGCAGTTTAGCCATCGGGACTAGCGGGAGAGGCGGTCTCTACGAGCAGTACTTC. Translation gives CASSLAIGTSGRGGLYEQYF.

This clonotype was seen ten or more times. The J gene is TRBJ2-7, the V gene TRBV6-5; TRBD1 matches 7 bases. CDR1 MNHEY and CDR2 SVGAGI come from the germline V gene. The CDR3 length is 15 residues. J gave up 2 bases and V 3 bases, and 7 bases lay outside the gene matches. Here the CDR3 DNA reads TGTGCCAGCAGTTATTGGACAGGTTCCGCCTACGAGCAGTACTTC. It specifies CASSYWTGSAYEQYF.

This clonotype occurred many times. The chain combines TRBV3-1 with TRBJ2-3; 7 bases align to TRBD2. The CDR3 covers 15 residues. The germline gives CDR1 LGHDT, CDR2 YNNKEL (reference sequence). Trimming at V came to 6 bases and at J to 6 bases, leaving 12 bases not matched to a gene. The CDR3 DNA sequence: TGTGCCAGCAGTCCTAGGAGGCGGGAGATGGATACGCAGTATTTT. Translating it yields CASSPRRREMDTQYF.

This clonotype was seen ten or more times. V usage is TRBV20-1 and J usage is TRBJ2-1; D is perhaps TRBD2 (5 bases). The CDR3 sequence is 14 residues long. The germline V gene encodes CDR1 DFQATT and CDR2 SNEGSKA (reference sequence). Between the trimmed V and J ends, which lost 5 bases and 0 bases, there was a span of 11 bases. CDR3 DNA sequence: TGCAGTGCTCGGACTTACGGCTCCTACAATGAGCAGTTCTTC. It yields the protein CSARTYGSYNEQFF.

The chain recombines TRBV25-1 with TRBJ2-1; 8 bases fit TRBD1. Germline V CDR1 and CDR2: MGHDK, SYGVNS. The CDR3 runs 15 residues. J was trimmed by 6 bases and V by 5 bases; bases with no gene match: 9. The CDR3 sequence: CASSPRTGLSNEQFF. The CDR3 nucleotides read TGTGCCAGCAGTCCAAGGACAGGGTTGAGCAATGAGCAGTTCTTC.

As regards this clonotype: This may arise from a read error, as a much more abundant clone is one base away. The chain joins TRBV28 to TRBJ1-2, with 8 bases matching TRBD1. This CDR3 is built from 15 residues. Unmatched junction bases numbered 15, after V lost 6 bases and J lost 9 bases. Per germline, CDR1 MDHEN and CDR2 SYDVKM. The CDR3 bases are TGTGCCAGCAGCTTTAAGGGGACAGGTGGACATAGCTACACCTTC. Its protein is CASSFKGTGGHSYTF.

There are many counts of this clonotype. V and J are TRBV6-2 or TRBV6-3 and TRBJ2-1; 8 nucleotides align to TRBD2. Germline trimming cut 6 bases from V and 6 bases from J; bases unmatched to any gene: 4. The CDR3 length is 13 residues. In germline, CDR1 is MNHEY, CDR2 SVGEGT. This chain's CDR3 is CASRTGGPNEQFF. CDR3 nucleotide sequence: TGTGCCAGCAGAACGGGGGGGCCCAATGAGCAGTTCTTC.

This clonotype was recorded at least ten times. This sequence joins TRBV20-1 and TRBJ2-7; 8 nucleotides agree with TRBD2. The germline V gene encodes CDR1 DFQATT and CDR2 SNEGSKA (reference sequence). This CDR3 has 16 amino acids. Trimming removed 5 bases from V and 5 bases from J; junction bases left unmatched: 17. The CDR3 sequence: CSAPPAQRGGIDEQYF. CDR3 DNA: TGCAGTGCTCCCCCAGCCCAACGGGGGGGCATCGACGAGCAGTACTTC.

Ten or more counts support this clonotype. The chain is built from TRBV27 and TRBJ2-3, with D possibly TRBD1 on 6 matching bases. V lost 6 bases and J 1 base, leaving 11 bases between the germline ends. Germline V gene lookup returns CDR1 MNHEY and CDR2 SMNVEV (reference sequence). This CDR3 comprises 14 residues. Here the CDR3 DNA reads TGTGCCAGCAGCAGGGGTTTCCGCACAGATACGCAGTATTTT. This encodes CASSRGFRTDTQYF.

Turning to this clonotype: A much more abundant neighbour one base away suggests this may be a read error. The CDR3 carries no conserved terminal phenylalanine or tryptophan, so it likely arises from a read error. The chain has TRBV29-1 and TRBJ1-2, with 7 bases that match TRBD1. The junction had 3 bases not matched to a gene; V was cut back by 7 bases and J by 4 bases. Germline assignment: CDR1 SQVTM and CDR2 ANQGSEA. The CDR3 length is 11 residues. As DNA, the CDR3 is TGCAGCGGAGGGACAGCCTATGGCTACACCTAC. This encodes CSGGTAYGYTY.

The chain recombines TRBV27 with TRBJ2-2, with unresolved D. The length of the CDR3 is 15 residues. Between the trimmed V and J ends, which lost 5 bases and 2 bases, there was a span of 12 bases. CDR1 is MNHEY, CDR2 SMNVEV, per germline (reference sequence). This chain's CDR3 is CASSKRTRNTGELFF. The CDR3 region has the DNA TGTGCCAGCAGTAAACGTACCCGCAACACCGGGGAGCTGTTTTTT.

The chain couples TRBV20-1 to TRBJ2-2; D is uncertain. CDR1 DFQATT and CDR2 SNEGSKA come from the germline V gene (reference sequence). V was cut by 4 bases and J by 2 bases, with 17 bases left in between. The length of the CDR3 is 16 residues. In DNA form, the CDR3 reads TGCAGTGCTACACAGCGCCGTCGACTCAACACCGGGGAGCTGTTTTTT. It translates to CSATQRRRLNTGELFF.

A few counts support this clonotype. The V call is TRBV18, the J call TRBJ2-5, with D possibly matching TRBD1 (6 bases). This CDR3 contains 16 residues. Germline V CDR1 and CDR2: KGHSH, LQKENI. V lost 3 bases and J 7 bases, leaving 21 bases between the germline ends. CDR3 DNA sequence: TGTGCCAGCTCACCTCAGGGGACGGACCGTGAGGGGACCCAGTACTTC. Its translation is CASSPQGTDREGTQYF.

This clonotype was picked up a small number of times. The chain combines TRBV6-2 or TRBV6-3 with TRBJ2-1; D possibly corresponds to TRBD1 (6 bases). Deletions cut 8 bases from V and 1 base from J, with 15 bases between. The germline CDR1 and CDR2 sequences are MNHEY and SVGEGT. The CDR3 length is 15 residues. CDR3 sequence: CASEVGHSSYNEQFF. The CDR3 nucleotides read TGTGCCAGCGAGGTGGGACACTCATCCTACAATGAGCAGTTCTTC.